This TCR beta chain appears in the sequencing data of a study of OX40 agonist ivuxolimab in advanced cancers. TCRdb's copy holds only in-frame clones and misses some; the assay was immunoSEQ multiplex PCR. The profile shows roughly 75,000 clones, about 88% of them singletons. Note on this clone: The germline gene is not matched at one end of the junction; a read error may be the cause.

The CDR3 contains 14 residues. Germline V gene data show CDR1 as SGHNT and CDR2 as YENEEA. The gene calls are TRBV11-3 and TRBJ2-7; tentative D call: TRBD1 (6 bases). The origin of this receptor is an adult with an advanced solid tumor such as melanoma, head and neck, liver or kidney cancer. Sample: CD4+ or CD8+ T cells sorted from blood, taken in a trial of the OX40 agonist ivuxolimab. The CDR3 protein is CAGSLGGDSYEQYF. The CDR3 region has the DNA TGTGCCGGCAGCTTAGGGGGAGACTCCTACGAGCAGTACTTC.